This T cell receptor beta chain was retrieved from a study of Ad26.COV2.S vaccination and SARS-CoV-2 variants (dated by TCRdb to the early 2020s). For context, the study as a whole: Vaccine-arm donors were drawn from COV1001, a multicentre, randomized, double-blind, placebo-controlled phase I-IIa trial of Ad26.COV2.S in healthy adults. Ad26.COV2.S was administered intramuscularly at 5 x 10^10 or 1 x 10^11 viral particles, either as a single shot or as two shots given 56 days apart. TCRbeta repertoire sequencing served as the tool for gauging how specific and how broad the SARS-CoV-2-reactive T cell receptors were following Ad26.COV2.S vaccination. The TCR-sequenced set comprised around 30 samples: some 20 Ad26.COV2.S vaccine recipients, 5 placebo recipients and 8 SARS-CoV-2 convalescent individuals. Trial participants were randomized into five groups of five, in which low-dose or high-dose Ad26.COV2.S was given once or twice, or placebo was given on both occasions. Investigators did not know the trial group allocation while performing experiments and assessing outcomes.

CDR1 and CDR2 are drawn from the germline V gene: MDHEN, SYDVKM. At the junction V is shortened by 1 base and J by 8 bases; bases outside the gene matches: 6. The cysteine opens and the phenylalanine closes a CDR3 of 15 amino acids. Left in the record is the CDR3 DNA by itself, 45 bases read in frame from the first base. As concerns this clone: Its binding antigen is unknown. Base qualities are not at hand, and no much larger clone is one base apart.

What the research found in general, with its limitations: After vaccination, substantial breadth of spike-specific CD8+ and CD4+ T cell responses was reported. The study was not powered for comparison of responses between vaccine doses or regimens. Non-spike TCR breadth was comparable between vaccine and placebo recipients, consistent with the vaccine containing only spike. The authors noted that total T cell responses may have been underestimated by the TCR breadth and depth analyses. Compared with placebo recipients, Ad26.COV2.S recipients showed higher spike-specific TCR breadth (P = 0.0014).

The immunoSEQ Assay was used to sequence TCRbeta CDR3 regions. After extraction, genomic DNA underwent amplification by bias-controlled multiplex PCR, followed by high-throughput sequencing. Concerning the study's data processing: To quantify the absolute abundance of every unique TCRbeta CDR3 region, sequences were collapsed and filtered. Usable DNA was measured by amplifying reference genes present in all nucleated cells, and TCRbeta template counts were normalized to that usable DNA to estimate T cell fraction. Repertoire TCRs were annotated as SARS-CoV-2-specific when V gene, CDR3 amino acid sequence and J gene were exactly matched to a known reactive TCR set. The reference SARS-CoV-2 TCR set was obtained from MIRA and was filtered for enrichment in COVID-19-positive ImmuneCODE repertoires, whereby public or cross-reactive TCRs were removed. Drawing on the MIRA antigens, annotated TCRs were analysed further at the level of specific ORF or position within ORF. Breadth was defined as annotated unique rearrangements over total unique productive rearrangements; depth was the summed frequency of those rearrangements. Group comparisons of TCR breadth used two-sided Wilcoxon rank-sum tests. TCRdb took this table from immuneACCESS and kept in-frame rearrangements with V and J called. Such tables lack part of the clones; where checked against another copy, unresolved V genes explain under half of the gap, and the rest is unexplained. V and J calls and clone size are copied from that table; D and trimming were computed from the DNA. The sample data list hundreds of thousands of clones, and 92% of these were observed just once. In total, the top ten clones hold approximately 1.7% of the sample.

This sample's treatment or condition label indicates: around 19 received Ad26.COV2.S at low or high dose, single or two shots; roughly 5 received placebo; per-sample allocation not given. Repertoires of vaccine and placebo recipients were sequenced from samples taken on day 63 after the first injection. Cohort 1b enrolled around 24 adults aged 18-55 years at a single site in Boston, USA, between 29 July and 7 August 2020. As a vaccine, Ad26.COV2.S was a replication-incompetent adenovirus type 26 vector that expressed a prefusion-stabilized SARS-CoV-2 spike protein derived from the original Wuhan strain.

The chain is made from TRBV28 and TRBJ1-4, with TRBD1 matching 8 junction bases. The sample consisted of peripheral blood, taken in a trial of Ad26.COV2.S vaccine versus placebo. This sequence originates from a person between 18 and 60 years old who received the Ad26.COV2.S COVID-19 vaccine or a placebo. Here the CDR3 is given as CASSLLQGAREKLFF. The DNA sequence follows: TGTGCCAGCAGTTTATTGCAGGGGGCTAGGGAAAAACTGTTTTTT.